Listed below are T cell receptor beta chains from one sample, sequenced in a study of blood T cell repertoires in COVID-19. TCRdb keeps only in-frame clones here, not all; method: immunoSEQ multiplex PCR. The data show about 88,000 clones, roughly 83% seen once. The sequenced sample was peripheral blood. Every receptor here comes from a human donor in a cohort sampled during active COVID-19. CDR3s include the opening cysteine and the closing phenylalanine or tryptophan. A D gene is named only where the DNA matches it firmly. Size values are once, few and many counts, or a class for expanded clones, and some rows have none.

J gene	clone size	V gene	D gene	CDR3 protein	CDR3 DNA
TRBJ2-1	.	TRBV11-3	TRBD2	CASSPPTSGSRYNEQFF	TGTGCCAGCAGCCCCCCGACTAGCGGGAGTCGCTACAATGAGCAGTTCTTC
TRBJ2-1	.	TRBV5-7	TRBD2	CASSWTSGGPDNEQFF	TGTGCCAGCAGCTGGACTAGCGGGGGGCCGGACAATGAGCAGTTCTTC
TRBJ2-3	.	TRBV6-5	.	CASSYLAGTDTQYF	TGTGCCAGCAGTTACCTGGCGGGCACAGATACGCAGTATTTT
TRBJ1-6	.	TRBV11-2	.	CASSLRGSYNSPLHF	TGTGCCAGCAGCTTAAGGGGGTCCTATAATTCACCCCTCCACTTT
TRBJ1-1	.	TRBV19	.	CASTTLGGVNTEAFF	TGTGCCAGTACCACCCTGGGAGGGGTGAACACTGAAGCTTTCTTT
TRBJ1-5	.	TRBV6-5	.	CASSRQLNQPQHF	TGTGCCAGCAGTCGACAGCTCAATCAGCCCCAGCATTTT
TRBJ1-5	few	TRBV2	TRBD1	CASWDRGGQPQHF	TGTGCCAGCTGGGACAGGGGGGGTCAGCCCCAGCATTTT
TRBJ1-4	.	TRBV27	TRBD1	CASSRDRNNEKLFF	TGTGCCAGCAGCCGGGACAGGAATAATGAAAAACTGTTTTTT
TRBJ2-7	.	TRBV18	TRBD1	CASSPTSTDRPYEQYF	TGTGCCAGCTCACCTACCAGCACGGACAGGCCCTACGAGCAGTACTTC
TRBJ2-1	.	TRBV19	.	CASSIAGYNEQFF	TGTGCCAGTAGTATCGCAGGGTACAATGAGCAGTTCTTC
TRBJ1-1	.	TRBV6-5	.	CASSIRPSSRGFF	TGTGCCAGCAGTATAAGGCCTTCCTCGCGAGGTTTCTTT
TRBJ2-7	.	TRBV5-4	.	CASSLDWGTSYEQYF	TGTGCCAGCAGCTTGGATTGGGGGACATCCTACGAGCAGTACTTC
TRBJ2-1	.	TRBV4-1	TRBD2	CASSRAGGFYNEQFF	TGCGCCAGCAGCCGAGCGGGAGGTTTCTACAATGAGCAGTTCTTC
TRBJ1-1	.	TRBV5-1	.	CASSLDGGGTEAFF	TGCGCCAGCAGCTTGGACGGGGGAGGTACTGAAGCTTTCTTT
TRBJ2-7	few	TRBV7-2	.	CASSLVVAEQYF	TGTGCCAGCAGCTTAGTCGTGGCCGAGCAGTACTTC
TRBJ2-1	.	TRBV7-3	TRBD2	CASSPRTSGSYNEQFF	TGTGCCAGCAGCCCCAGGACTAGCGGCTCCTACAATGAGCAGTTCTTC
TRBJ2-1	.	TRBV7-2	.	CASSPRLGTYNEQFF	TGTGCCAGCAGCCCCCGACTAGGCACCTACAATGAGCAGTTCTTC
TRBJ1-4	.	TRBV14	.	CASSQVQINEKLFF	TGTGCCAGCAGCCAAGTCCAGATTAATGAAAAACTGTTTTTT
TRBJ2-6	.	TRBV6-2/TRBV6-3	.	CASSDSTGANVLTF	TGTGCCAGCAGCGACAGTACCGGGGCCAACGTCCTGACTTTC
TRBJ2-3	.	TRBV2	.	CASSASGDTQYF	TGTGCCAGCAGTGCCTCAGGAGATACGCAGTATTTT
TRBJ2-1	.	TRBV5-5	.	CASSLVHDEQFF	TGTGCCAGCAGCTTGGTTCATGATGAGCAGTTCTTC
TRBJ2-1	few	TRBV4-3	.	CASSPDSNVWDEQFF	TGCGCCAGCAGCCCGGACAGTAATGTTTGGGATGAGCAGTTCTTC
TRBJ1-1	.	TRBV4-3	TRBD1	CASSQGQGSPRTEAFF	TGCGCCAGCAGCCAGGGACAGGGGTCACCGCGGACTGAAGCTTTCTTT
TRBJ2-7	.	TRBV24-1	TRBD1	CATSDPQGAHEQYF	TGTGCCACCAGTGACCCCCAGGGGGCCCACGAGCAGTACTTC
TRBJ2-6	.	TRBV14	.	CASSQDRGYPSGANVLTF	TGTGCCAGCAGCCAAGACAGGGGATACCCCTCTGGGGCCAACGTCCTGACTTTC
TRBJ1-1	.	TRBV27	.	CASSKQGKAFF	TGTGCCAGCAGCAAACAGGGAAAAGCTTTCTTT
TRBJ2-5	.	TRBV3-1/TRBV3-2	.	CASSQPSGRLETQYF	TGTGCCAGCAGCCAACCGAGCGGCAGGCTCGAGACCCAGTACTTC
TRBJ2-1	.	TRBV7-2	TRBD2	CASSSAGREFDEQFF	TGTGCCAGCAGTTCAGCGGGGCGGGAGTTTGATGAGCAGTTCTTC
TRBJ2-7	.	TRBV14	.	CASSQATGHRYF	TGTGCCAGCAGCCAAGCGACAGGCCATCGGTACTTC
TRBJ2-3	.	TRBV6-5	.	CASSPGPGADTQYF	TGTGCCAGCAGTCCGGGCCCAGGGGCAGATACGCAGTATTTT
TRBJ2-1	.	TRBV19	TRBD2	CASSDGLAGPGEQFF	TGTGCCAGTAGTGATGGACTAGCGGGCCCTGGCGAGCAGTTCTTC
TRBJ2-1	once	TRBV6-2/TRBV6-3	TRBD2	CASSPSGSGDSNEQFF	TGTGCCAGCAGCCCCTCGGGTAGCGGGGACTCCAATGAGCAGTTCTTC
TRBJ2-1	.	TRBV29-1	.	CSAERNEQFF	TGCAGCGCCGAGAGGAATGAGCAGTTCTTC
TRBJ2-3	.	TRBV14	.	CASSQDISGPGTDTQYF	TGTGCCAGCAGCCAAGATATAAGCGGTCCGGGCACAGATACGCAGTATTTT
TRBJ2-3	.	TRBV2	TRBD2	CASRKTSATDTQYF	TGTGCCAGCAGGAAGACTAGCGCTACAGATACGCAGTATTTT
TRBJ2-6	.	TRBV5-1	.	CASSGHADRRGANVLTF	TGCGCCAGCAGCGGACATGCTGACAGGAGGGGGGCCAACGTCCTGACTTTC
TRBJ1-1	.	TRBV5-4	TRBD1	CASSKGQGLNTEAFF	TGTGCCAGCAGCAAAGGACAGGGTTTGAACACTGAAGCTTTCTTT
TRBJ2-7	once	TRBV5-4	TRBD2	CASSLGIAGNSYEQYF	TGTGCCAGCAGCTTGGGGATAGCGGGAAATTCCTACGAGCAGTACTTC
TRBJ1-2	.	TRBV5-4	.	CASSLDQTIYGYTF	TGTGCCAGCAGCTTGGATCAGACTATCTATGGCTACACCTTC
TRBJ2-7	.	TRBV6-2/TRBV6-3	.	CASSYSQGKDEQYF	TGTGCCAGCAGTTACTCTCAGGGGAAAGACGAGCAGTACTTC
TRBJ1-6	few	TRBV18	TRBD1	CASSPPGQALNSPLHF	TGTGCCAGCTCACCCCCGGGACAGGCCTTAAATTCACCCCTCCACTTT
TRBJ2-3	.	TRBV15	.	CATSIESDTQYF	TGTGCCACCAGCATTGAGTCGGATACGCAGTATTTT
TRBJ2-3	.	TRBV9	TRBD2	CASSRRGTSGILDTQYF	TGTGCCAGCAGCAGACGAGGGACTAGCGGGATCCTAGATACGCAGTATTTT
TRBJ2-1	once	TRBV11-3	.	CASSLDPTRNEQFF	TGTGCCAGCAGCTTAGACCCGACTAGGAATGAGCAGTTCTTC
TRBJ1-5	.	TRBV28	.	CASGGGGLGGQPQHF	TGTGCCAGTGGGGGGGGAGGGTTAGGCGGTCAGCCCCAGCATTTT
TRBJ2-7	once	TRBV21-1	.	CASSPYPGDEQYF	TGTGCCAGCAGCCCCTACCCAGGGGACGAGCAGTACTTC
TRBJ2-2	.	TRBV7-2	TRBD1	CASSSYRGRDTGELFF	TGTGCCAGCAGCTCCTACAGGGGGCGCGACACCGGGGAGCTGTTTTTT